The 32 T cell receptor beta chains below come from one sample, sequenced in a study of molecular identifiers for immune sequencing clone quantification. MiXCR was run by TCRdb on the PCR reads, yielding one entry per CDR3 protein. The top ten hold roughly 0.85% of the sample, which has about 640,000 distinct CDR3 sequences, approximately 20% seen once. Sequencing was performed on naive CD8+ T cells from blood, with Jurkat cell RNA spiked in. The subset: FACS-sorted CD8+CD4-CCR7+CD45RA+ naive T cells. Receptor source: a human donor in good health. Some libraries in this study had Jurkat cell RNA spiked in.

The table lists this clonotype with many counts. The gene calls are TRBV6-2 or TRBV6-3 and TRBJ2-7, with a weak D call TRBD1 (6 bases). V was shortened by 0 bases and J by 2 bases, with 17 bases between the two germline ends. Germline assignment: CDR1 MNHEY and CDR2 SVGEGT. The CDR3 spans 17 residues. CDR3 residues: CASSYSDRSGEPYEQYF. The CDR3, as DNA: TGTGCCAGCAGTTACTCCGACAGGTCCGGGGAGCCCTACGAGCAGTACTTC.

The chain has TRBV11-3 and TRBJ2-1; D is unclear. Per the germline V gene, CDR1 is SGHNT and CDR2 is YENEEA. V was pared by 5 bases and J by 4 bases, with 18 bases between. The CDR3 is 16 residues long. The CDR3 loop is CASSTCHEEPYNEQFF. The DNA of the CDR3 is TGTGCCAGCAGCACCTGTCATGAAGAACCTTACAATGAGCAGTTCTTC.

This clonotype was seen only a few times. The V call is TRBV6-1, the J call TRBJ1-6, with TRBD1 as a possible D gene (5 bases). Trimming removed 1 base at V and 4 bases at J, with 14 bases between. The CDR3 has 17 residues. The V gene's germline CDR1 is MNHNS and CDR2 SASEGT. The CDR3: CASSEVSWDPYNSPLHF. Written as DNA, the CDR3 is TGTGCCAGCAGTGAAGTGAGTTGGGACCCTTATAATTCACCCCTCCACTTT.

For this clonotype: This could be a read error, since a much larger clone is one nucleotide away. The V call is TRBV7-9, the J call TRBJ2-3, with a tentative D call TRBD1 (5 bases). Deletions cut 7 bases from V and 6 bases from J, with 20 bases between. The CDR3 runs 15 residues. Looked up from germline, CDR1 is SEHNR and CDR2 is FQNEAQ (reference sequence). The CDR3 DNA reads as TGTGCCAGCACGCTGGCAGGGTATGGGATGGATACGCAGTATTTT. Protein: CASTLAGYGMDTQYF. The whole variable domain, remainder taken from reference TRBV7-9 and TRBJ2-3, is DTGVSQNPRHKITKRGQNVTFRCDPISEHNRLYWYRQTLGQGPEFLTYFQNEAQLEKSRLLSDRFSAERPKGSFSTLEIQRTEQGDSAMYLCASTLAGYGMDTQYFGPGTRLTVL.

The chain recombines TRBV5-1 with TRBJ1-2; D gene unclear. The CDR3 totals 12 residues. Germline CDR1 and CDR2: SGHRS and YFSETQ. V was trimmed by 7 bases and J by 0 bases, leaving 7 bases between them. Here the CDR3 reads CASGGSNYGYTF. The CDR3 coding sequence is TGCGCCAGCGGCGGGTCTAACTATGGCTACACCTTC.

J is TRBJ2-3 and V is TRBV30; 7 bases align to TRBD2. CDR1 is GTSNPN and CDR2 is SVGIG in the germline V gene (reference sequence). This CDR3 spans 13 amino acids. V lost 1 base and J lost 6; bases outside the gene matches: 4. The CDR3 reads CAWSATGRDTQYF. The CDR3 DNA sequence: TGTGCCTGGAGTGCCACCGGGAGGGATACGCAGTATTTT.

The chain employs TRBV20-1 and TRBJ2-3, with D perhaps matching TRBD2 (6 bases). The CDR3 has 13 amino acids. Trimming took off 5 bases at V and 4 bases at J, with 13 bases between the two ends. Germline V lookup: CDR1 DFQATT, CDR2 SNEGSKA (reference sequence). CDR3 nucleotides: TGCAGTGCTTTTAGCGGATCCGCAGATACGCAGTATTTT. It specifies CSAFSGSADTQYF.

This clonotype was picked up many times. This chain links TRBV7-6 with TRBJ2-3; maybe TRBD2 (6 bases). Germline CDR1 SGHVS, CDR2 FNYEAQ. Trimming took off 8 bases at V and 10 bases at J, with 16 bases between the two ends. The CDR3 is made up of 12 amino acids. The CDR3 nucleotides read TGTGCCAGCGGTGGGACTCCCCGAGCGCAGTATTTT. Its translation is CASGGTPRAQYF.

This clonotype came up many times. This chain joins TRBV4-3 and TRBJ2-7; 7 nucleotides line up with TRBD1. Trimming took 0 bases from V and 1 from J; bases not matched to a gene: 12. The CDR3 sequence is 18 residues long. CDR1 and CDR2 from the germline V gene are LGHNA and YSLEER. The CDR3 region is CASSQDLSRTGLSYEQYF. DNA for the CDR3: TGCGCCAGCAGCCAAGATCTGTCGAGGACAGGACTTTCCTACGAGCAGTACTTC.

This clonotype has a count of ten or more. CDR3 protein: CASSLGTSLAGELFF. The CDR3 DNA reads as TGTGCCAGCAGTCTCGGGACTAGCTTGGCCGGGGAGCTGTTTTTT. This chain uses TRBV6-5 with TRBJ2-2; TRBD2 matches 9 bases. CDR3 size: 15 residues. Losses at the gene ends were 5 bases for V and 6 bases for J; bases not matched to a gene: 7. Germline V gene lookup returns CDR1 MNHEY and CDR2 SVGAGI.

This clonotype was recorded at least ten times. This chain joins TRBV6-5 and TRBJ1-1; 12 bases agree with TRBD1. The CDR3 sequence is 20 residues long. The germline gives CDR1 MNHEY, CDR2 SVGAGI. With 6 bases clipped from V and 1 base from J, the junction kept 18 bases outside the gene matches. The CDR3 protein is CASSSHPTGTGGSKNTEAFF. In DNA, the CDR3 is TGTGCCAGCAGCTCCCACCCCACCGGGACAGGGGGCTCAAAGAACACTGAAGCTTTCTTT.

In regard to this clonotype: At one boundary the junction diverges from the germline segment, which might be a read error. The V gene is TRBV2, the J gene TRBJ2-1, with 12 positions matching TRBD1. CDR3 length: 18 amino acids. Per the germline V gene, CDR1 is SNHLY and CDR2 is FYNNEI. CDR3: CTSSEEVGQGAPYNEQFF. In nucleotides, the CDR3 is TGTACCAGCAGTGAAGAAGTGGGACAGGGGGCGCCCTACAATGAGCAGTTCTTC.

In this sample, this clonotype turned up many times. V gene TRBV12-5 combines with J gene TRBJ1-6; D call uncertain. The V end lost 6 bases, the J end lost 7 bases, and 13 bases lay between the germline ends. Germline loops: CDR1 LGHNT, CDR2 FRNRAP. The CDR3 runs to 14 residues. CDR3 in amino acids: CASGQPGGNSPLHF. Written as DNA, the CDR3 is TGTGCTAGTGGCCAGCCCGGTGGGAATTCACCCCTCCACTTT.

As to this clonotype: A much larger clone lies a single base off, so this may be a read error. The J gene is TRBJ1-5, the V gene TRBV6-6, with D possibly matching TRBD1 (6 bases). V lost 5 bases, J lost 4 bases, and 18 bases lay in between. The germline V gene has CDR1 MNHNY and CDR2 SVGAGI (reference sequence). The CDR3 spans 16 residues. The CDR3 spells CASSLSGQLSNQPQHF. The CDR3 bases are TGTGCCAGCAGTCTAAGCGGACAGCTCTCTAATCAGCCCCAGCATTTT.

This clonotype has just a few counts. The rearrangement joins TRBV6-2 or TRBV6-3 to TRBJ2-2; 10 nucleotides line up with TRBD2. The CDR3 is made up of 16 amino acids. Germline lookup yields CDR1 MNHEY and CDR2 SVGEGT. V dropped 0 bases and J dropped 6; count of bases not matched to a gene: 4. CDR3 bases: TGTGCCAGCAGTTACTCCCTAAGCGGGAGGGCCGGGGAGCTGTTTTTT. Its protein product is CASSYSLSGRAGELFF.

A remark on this clonotype: This may be a read error: a much more frequent sequence differs by one nucleotide. This chain uses TRBV30 with TRBJ2-1; 10 bases align to TRBD2. Germline CDR1 is GTSNPN and CDR2 is SVGIG (reference sequence). Trimming removed 2 bases from V and 9 bases from J; junction bases left unmatched: 10. The CDR3 consists of 15 residues. The CDR3 loop is CAWSILAGRRSEQFF. DNA of the CDR3: TGTGCCTGGAGTATACTAGCGGGAAGACGCAGTGAGCAGTTCTTC.

This clonotype was counted many times. The chain has TRBV4-3 and TRBJ2-7; the match to TRBD1 covers 8 bases. Germline assignment: CDR1 LGHNA and CDR2 YSLEER. This CDR3 spans 13 amino acids. The junction had 5 bases not matched to a gene; V was cut back by 4 bases and J by 6 bases. The DNA for the CDR3 is TGCGCCAGCAGCCCTGAAACAGGGGGCGAGCAGTACTTC. This sequence encodes CASSPETGGEQYF.

As regards this clonotype: A read error is likely, as this CDR3 ends without the conserved phenylalanine or tryptophan. This chain connects TRBV19 to TRBJ1-5, with D perhaps matching TRBD1 (5 bases). Germline V gene lookup returns CDR1 LNHDA and CDR2 SQIVND (reference sequence). The CDR3 sequence is 16 residues long. Trimming left V 5 bases short and J 0 bases short, with 14 bases between. DNA of the CDR3: TGTGCCAGTAGTGACACGACAGATTATAGCAATCAGCCCCAGCATTCT. It encodes CASSDTTDYSNQPQHS.

This clonotype was seen at least ten times. This chain uses TRBV4-1 with TRBJ2-7; possible D gene TRBD2, 6 bases. Per the germline V gene, CDR1 is MGHRA and CDR2 is YSYEKL. V gave up 2 bases and J gave up 2 bases, with 7 bases separating them. The CDR3 extends over 13 amino acids. This chain's CDR3 is CASSQREAYEQYF. The DNA of the CDR3 is TGCGCCAGCAGCCAAAGGGAGGCCTACGAGCAGTACTTC.

The chain has TRBV7-9 and TRBJ2-1, with TRBD2 as a possible D gene (5 bases). The germline V and J ends were trimmed by 4 bases and 5 bases, with 9 bases remaining between them. The CDR3 extends over 13 amino acids. Per the germline V gene, CDR1 is SEHNR and CDR2 is FQNEAQ (reference sequence). CDR3 DNA: TGTGCCAGCAGCTCTAGGGAGAACAATGAGCAGTTCTTC. As protein: CASSSRENNEQFF.

This clonotype was counted many times. This rearrangement joins TRBV20-1 to TRBJ2-7; 7 bases line up with TRBD2. CDR3 length: 15 residues. Losses at the gene ends were 1 base for V and 0 bases for J; bases not matched to a gene: 6. The germline CDR1 and CDR2 sequences are DFQATT and SNEGSKA (reference sequence). The CDR3 reads CSARGERELSYEQYF. CDR3 DNA sequence: TGCAGTGCTAGAGGGGAGCGGGAACTCTCCTACGAGCAGTACTTC.

This clonotype was picked up many times. The genes are TRBV4-3 and TRBJ2-5; D call uncertain. Germline CDR1 reads LGHNA; CDR2 reads YSLEER. This CDR3 region has 15 residues. V lost 0 bases to trimming and J lost 1 base, with 9 bases between them. The CDR3 DNA follows: TGCGCCAGCAGCCAAGATAGATCGGTCCAAGAGACCCAGTACTTC. Residues: CASSQDRSVQETQYF.

This sequence joins TRBV5-8 and TRBJ2-5; 9 nucleotides align to TRBD1. The CDR3 loop spans 16 amino acids. Germline CDR1 SGHTS, CDR2 YDEGEE. The J segment lost 4 bases and the V segment lost 0 bases, leaving 7 bases of the junction unmatched. The CDR3 sequence: CASSLAVGQGPETQYF. The CDR3 DNA follows: TGTGCCAGCAGCTTGGCCGTGGGACAGGGTCCAGAGACCCAGTACTTC.

This clonotype was recorded many times. The chain carries TRBV4-1 and TRBJ1-5, with a tentative D call TRBD1 (5 bases). Germline CDR1 and CDR2: MGHRA and YSYEKL. The CDR3 spans 17 residues. V lost 0 bases and J lost 2, with 14 bases in between. CDR3 bases: TGCGCCAGCAGCCAAGACCCGGCAGGGATTGGCAATCAGCCCCAGCATTTT. Its protein product is CASSQDPAGIGNQPQHF.

This clonotype was recorded a few times. The chain joins TRBV12-3 or TRBV12-4 to TRBJ1-2; D uncertain. This CDR3 comprises 13 residues. Trimming removed 3 bases from V and 8 bases from J, with 13 bases in between. The CDR3 nucleotides are TGTGCCAGCAGTTTCTGGACGACATCCGGCTACACCTTC. Protein sequence: CASSFWTTSGYTF.

This clonotype showed up many times. This chain connects TRBV28 to TRBJ1-6; D call uncertain. V lost 7 bases and J lost 5, with 12 bases in between. The germline V gene has CDR1 MDHEN and CDR2 SYDVKM. The CDR3 is made up of 14 amino acids. The CDR3 nucleotides are TGTGCCAGCAACTCCCTCCGAAATAATTCACCCCTCCACTTT. It codes for CASNSLRNNSPLHF.

This clonotype was detected only a few times. This rearrangement joins TRBV7-9 to TRBJ2-7; D is tentatively TRBD1 or TRBD2 (5 bases each). The CDR3 runs to 13 residues. V was shortened by 4 bases and J by 3 bases, with 10 bases between the two germline ends. Germline CDR1 and CDR2: SEHNR and FQNEAQ (reference sequence). The CDR3 here is CASSSRDVYEQYF. The CDR3 coding sequence is TGTGCCAGCAGCTCCCGGGACGTCTACGAGCAGTACTTC.

Worth noting for this clonotype: A clone one base away is much larger, so this may be a read error. The chain combines TRBV20-1 with TRBJ2-5; D is undetermined. The CDR3 has 14 amino acids. Germline V CDR1 and CDR2: DFQATT, SNEGSKA (reference sequence). The V end was cut by 4 bases, the J end by 0 bases, with 12 bases between. CDR3 loop: CSANQQRYQETQYF. In DNA, the CDR3 is TGCAGTGCTAACCAACAGAGATACCAAGAGACCCAGTACTTC.

This clonotype has ten or more counts. The V gene is TRBV5-4, the J gene TRBJ2-7; 11 bases agree with TRBD2. The CDR3 extends over 15 amino acids. Germline assignment: CDR1 SGHNT and CDR2 YYREEE (reference sequence). The V and J ends lost 5 bases and 7 bases, in that order; junction bases with no gene match: 11. The CDR3 DNA follows: TGTGCCAGCAGTGAGCCGGGACTAGCGGTTGGTGAGCAGTACTTC. This gives the protein CASSEPGLAVGEQYF.

Many counts were recorded for this clonotype. The V call is TRBV7-9, the J call TRBJ2-5; D perhaps matches TRBD2 (6 bases). Trimming pared 9 bases from V and 3 bases from J, leaving 20 bases between. The CDR3 has 15 amino acids. In germline, CDR1 is SEHNR, CDR2 FQNEAQ (reference sequence). For the CDR3, the DNA is TGTGCCAGTGGCCCCTCGCAAGGGGAGGAAGAGACCCAGTACTTC. Amino acid sequence: CASGPSQGEEETQYF. Supplemented by reference TRBV7-9 and TRBJ2-5, the full variable domain reads DTGVSQNPRHKITKRGQNVTFRCDPISEHNRLYWYRQTLGQGPEFLTYFQNEAQLEKSRLLSDRFSAERPKGSFSTLEIQRTEQGDSAMYLCASGPSQGEEETQYFGPGTRLLVL.

This clonotype was counted ten times or more. This chain links TRBV5-1 with TRBJ2-3; D assignment may be TRBD1 or TRBD2 (5 bases each). Trimming left V 4 bases short and J 2 bases short, with 20 bases between. The CDR3 totals 17 residues. CDR1 is SGHRS and CDR2 is YFSETQ in the germline V gene. The CDR3 loop reads CASSTATGRLYTDTQYF. For the CDR3, the DNA is TGCGCCAGCAGCACAGCCACGGGACGGCTGTACACAGATACGCAGTATTTT.

The V and J genes are TRBV10-2 and TRBJ1-6, with no clear D. This CDR3 is 13 amino acids long. The germline V gene has CDR1 WSHSY and CDR2 SAAADI. The V end was cut by 2 bases, the J end by 10 bases, with 9 bases between. The CDR3 DNA reads TGCGCCAGCAGTGAGGGGTGGAGATCACCCCTCCACTTT. Amino acids: CASSEGWRSPLHF.